This TCR beta chain originates from a study of blood T cell repertoires in COVID-19 (dated by TCRdb to about 2020). In terms of the full investigation: Samples covering the acute and convalescent phases of COVID-19 were provided by collaborators in the United States, Italy and Spain. The prospective study material was composed of cDNA or gDNA derived from T cells, B-cell-depleted T cells, or PBMCs. Deeply sampled blood TCRbeta repertoires from subjects exposed to, actively infected with, or recovered from COVID-19 were included in the dataset. The repertoires were released in a freely available public database intended as a resource for research on the immune response to SARS-CoV-2. Samples were obtained from the ongoing ImmuneRACE study (first 160 participants) and from 950 to 1,500 subjects provided by 6 global collaborators. Nearly every sample came with metadata listing a de-identified subject ID, COVID-19 status, age in years and sex. Where available, HLA class I and class II types were obtained from metadata supplied by the sample provider rather than from assay-based typing.

TCRbeta CDR3 regions were amplified from genomic DNA by means of the immunoSEQ Assay, a bias-controlled multiplex PCR. The study's processing was this. The number of nucleated cells in each sample was estimated from the amplification of reference gene primers within the assay. To quantify the absolute abundance of each unique TCRbeta CDR3 rearrangement, sequence reads were collapsed and filtered. For each sample, productive Simpson clonality was calculated as the square root of Simpson's diversity index over productive rearrangements. TCRdb obtained this table from immuneACCESS and retained in-frame rearrangements with V and J assigned. These tables miss some clones; where compared with another copy, unresolved V genes account for less than half of the shortfall, and the remainder is unexplained. The V and J calls and clone size were taken over from that table, and D and trimming were inferred from the DNA. This sample is represented by some 530,000 clones; approximately 85% of them were singletons. 3.2% of the sample is in the top ten clones.

General conclusions and limits of the study: The quantity of clinical and demographic metadata differed by source and by participant and was supplied without curation.

The CDR3 spans 14 residues, from the cysteine through the phenylalanine. Only the CDR3 portion is preserved as DNA: 42 bases, with reading frame beginning at the first base. The germline V gene encodes CDR1 MNHEY and CDR2 SVGAGI. V lost 6 bases and J lost 4 bases; the stretch between them is 15 bases long. Collaborating institutions collected whole blood in K2EDTA tubes following their own protocols. Collaborator samples were shipped for TCRbeta analysis as frozen whole blood, isolated PBMCs, or DNA extracted from either sample type. Worth noting for this clone: What antigen it recognizes has not been identified. No base quality values were provided; no much bigger clone lies one nucleotide off.

The sequence joins TRBV6-5 to TRBJ1-1; TRBD1 is a possible D gene, resting on 6 matching bases. The material sequenced was peripheral blood. The receptor comes from a human donor in a cohort sampled during active COVID-19. The CDR3 has the sequence CASRVTLTGTEAFF. The DNA is as follows: TGTGCCAGCAGAGTTACGCTGACAGGCACTGAAGCTTTCTTT.